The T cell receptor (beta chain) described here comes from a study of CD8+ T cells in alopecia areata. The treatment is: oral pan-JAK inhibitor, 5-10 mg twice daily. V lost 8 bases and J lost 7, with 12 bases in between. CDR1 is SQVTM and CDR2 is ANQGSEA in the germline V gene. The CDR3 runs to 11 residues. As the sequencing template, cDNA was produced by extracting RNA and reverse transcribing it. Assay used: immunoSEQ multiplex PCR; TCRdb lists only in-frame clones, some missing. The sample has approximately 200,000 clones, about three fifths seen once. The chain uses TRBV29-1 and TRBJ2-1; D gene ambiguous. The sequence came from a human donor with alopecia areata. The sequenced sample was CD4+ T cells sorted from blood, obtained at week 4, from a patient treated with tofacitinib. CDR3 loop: CSSQAWNEQFF. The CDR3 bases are TGCAGCTCCCAGGCCTGGAATGAGCAGTTCTTC.